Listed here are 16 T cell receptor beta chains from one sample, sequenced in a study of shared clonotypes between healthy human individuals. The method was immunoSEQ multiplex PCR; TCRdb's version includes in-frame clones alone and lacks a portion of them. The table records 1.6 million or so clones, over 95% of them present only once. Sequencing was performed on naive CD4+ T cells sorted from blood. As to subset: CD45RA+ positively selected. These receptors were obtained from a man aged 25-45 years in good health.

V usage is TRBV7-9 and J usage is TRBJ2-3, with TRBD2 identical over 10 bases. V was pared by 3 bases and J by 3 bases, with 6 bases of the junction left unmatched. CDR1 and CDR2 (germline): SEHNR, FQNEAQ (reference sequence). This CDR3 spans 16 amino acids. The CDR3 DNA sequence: TGTGCCAGCAGCTTTAGAGCGGGAGGGCCTACAGATACGCAGTATTTT. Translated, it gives CASSFRAGGPTDTQYF.

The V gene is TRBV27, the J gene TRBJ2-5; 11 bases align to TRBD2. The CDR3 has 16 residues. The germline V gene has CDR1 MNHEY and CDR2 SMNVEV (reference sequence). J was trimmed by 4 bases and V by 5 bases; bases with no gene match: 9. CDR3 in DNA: TGTGCCAGCAGTCCGATTAGCGGGAGGGCTTTAGAGACCCAGTACTTC. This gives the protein CASSPISGRALETQYF.

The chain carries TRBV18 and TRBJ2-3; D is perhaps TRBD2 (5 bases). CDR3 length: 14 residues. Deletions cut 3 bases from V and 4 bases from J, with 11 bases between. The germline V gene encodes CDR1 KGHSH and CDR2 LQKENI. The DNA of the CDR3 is TGTGCCAGCTCACCCGGCGGGTTCGCAGATACGCAGTATTTT. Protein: CASSPGGFADTQYF.

In nucleotides, the CDR3 is TGTGCCAGCAGTTACATCGGACTAGCGGATTACAATGAGCAGTTCTTC. Translation gives CASSYIGLADYNEQFF. This chain connects TRBV6-5 to TRBJ2-1; 10 bases fit TRBD2. From germline, CDR1 is MNHEY and CDR2 SVGAGI. V shed 2 bases, J shed 4 bases, and the junction held 5 bases outside the gene matches. The CDR3 is 16 residues long.

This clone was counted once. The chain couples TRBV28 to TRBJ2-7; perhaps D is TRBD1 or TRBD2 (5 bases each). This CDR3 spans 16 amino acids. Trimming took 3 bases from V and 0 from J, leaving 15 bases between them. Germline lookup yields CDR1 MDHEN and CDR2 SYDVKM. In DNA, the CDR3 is TGTGCCAGCAGTTTGCCAGGGCCTGGAGGCTCCTACGAGCAGTACTTC. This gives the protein CASSLPGPGGSYEQYF. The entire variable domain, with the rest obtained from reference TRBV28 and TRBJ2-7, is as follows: DVKVTQSSRYLVKRTGEKVFLECVQDMDHENMFWYRQDPGLGLRLIYFSYDVKMKEKGDIPEGYSVSREKKERFSLILESASTNQTSMYLCASSLPGPGGSYEQYFGPGTRLTVT.

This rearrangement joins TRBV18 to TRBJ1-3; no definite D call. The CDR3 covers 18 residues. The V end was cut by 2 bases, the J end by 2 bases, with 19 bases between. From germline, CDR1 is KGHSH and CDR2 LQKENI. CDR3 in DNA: TGTGCCAGCTCACCATTGCCCCTGATCGGGGATACTGGAAACACCATATATTTT. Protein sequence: CASSPLPLIGDTGNTIYF.

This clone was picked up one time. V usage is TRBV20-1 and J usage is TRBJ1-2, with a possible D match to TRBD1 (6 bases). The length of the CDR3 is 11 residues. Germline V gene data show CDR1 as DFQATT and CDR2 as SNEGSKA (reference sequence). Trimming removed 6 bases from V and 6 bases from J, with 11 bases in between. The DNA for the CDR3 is TGCAGTGCAAACGGGGGCGATGGCTACACCTTC. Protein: CSANGGDGYTF.

The CDR3 here is CASSLGVRQGPYYEQYF. The CDR3 DNA reads TGCGCCAGCAGCTTGGGGGTACGGCAGGGCCCGTACTACGAGCAGTACTTC. The gene calls are TRBV5-1 and TRBJ2-7; D is possibly TRBD1 (5 bases). The CDR3 is 17 amino acids. Germline V CDR1 and CDR2: SGHRS, YFSETQ. Trimming stripped 0 bases from V and 3 bases from J, with 19 bases between. Full variable domain (remainder filled in from reference TRBV5-1 and TRBJ2-7): KAGVTQTPRYLIKTRGQQVTLSCSPISGHRSVSWYQQTPGQGLQFLFEYFSETQRNKGNFPGRFSGRQFSNSRSEMNVSTLELGDSALYLCASSLGVRQGPYYEQYFGPGTRLTVT.

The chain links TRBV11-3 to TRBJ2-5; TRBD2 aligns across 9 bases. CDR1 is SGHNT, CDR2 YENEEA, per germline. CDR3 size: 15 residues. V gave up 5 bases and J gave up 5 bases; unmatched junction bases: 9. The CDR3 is CASSPRAGGGETQYF. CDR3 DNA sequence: TGTGCCAGCAGCCCGAGAGCGGGAGGAGGGGAGACCCAGTACTTC.

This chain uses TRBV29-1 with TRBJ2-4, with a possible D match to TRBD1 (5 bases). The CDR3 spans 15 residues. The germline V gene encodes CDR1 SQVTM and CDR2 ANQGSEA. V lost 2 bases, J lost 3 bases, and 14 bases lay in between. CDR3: CSVELRVKGKNIQYF. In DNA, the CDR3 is TGCAGCGTTGAACTCAGGGTTAAGGGCAAAAACATTCAGTACTTC.

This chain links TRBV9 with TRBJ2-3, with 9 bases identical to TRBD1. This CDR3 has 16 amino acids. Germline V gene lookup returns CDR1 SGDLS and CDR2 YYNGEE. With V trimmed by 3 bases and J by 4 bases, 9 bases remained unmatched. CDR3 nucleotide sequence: TGTGCCAGCAGCGCTAGACAGGGGGAGGTAGCAGATACGCAGTATTTT. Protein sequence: CASSARQGEVADTQYF. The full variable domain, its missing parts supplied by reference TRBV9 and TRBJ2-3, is DSGVTQTPKHLITATGQRVTLRCSPRSGDLSVYWYQQSLDQGLQFLIQYYNGEERAKGNILERFSAQQFPDLHSELNLSSLELGDSALYFCASSARQGEVADTQYFGPGTRLTVL.

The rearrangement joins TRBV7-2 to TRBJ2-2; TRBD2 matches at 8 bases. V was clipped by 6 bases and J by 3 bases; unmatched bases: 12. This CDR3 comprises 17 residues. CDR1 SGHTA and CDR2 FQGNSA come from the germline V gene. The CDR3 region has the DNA TGTGCCAGCAGATGGAGGGGAAGCGGGAGTTACACCGGGGAGCTGTTTTTT. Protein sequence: CASRWRGSGSYTGELFF. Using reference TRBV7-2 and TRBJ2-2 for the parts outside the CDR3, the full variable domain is GAGVSQSPSNKVTEKGKDVELRCDPISGHTALYWYRQSLGQGLEFLIYFQGNSAPDKSGLPSDRFSAERTGGSVSTLTIQRTQQEDSAVYLCASRWRGSGSYTGELFFGEGSRLTVL.

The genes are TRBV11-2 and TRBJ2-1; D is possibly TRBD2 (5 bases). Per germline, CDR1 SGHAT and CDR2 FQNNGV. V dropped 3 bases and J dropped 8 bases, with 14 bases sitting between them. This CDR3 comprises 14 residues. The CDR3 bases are TGTGCCAGCAGCTTCGGGGTTTCTGGGGATGAGCAGTTCTTC. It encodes CASSFGVSGDEQFF.

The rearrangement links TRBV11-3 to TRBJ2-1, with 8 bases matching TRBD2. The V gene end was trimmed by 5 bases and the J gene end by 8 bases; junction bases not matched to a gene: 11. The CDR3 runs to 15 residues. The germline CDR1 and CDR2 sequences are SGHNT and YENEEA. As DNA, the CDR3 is TGTGCCAGCAGCCACTCGGGACTAGGCCTAGATGAGCAGTTCTTC. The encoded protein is CASSHSGLGLDEQFF.

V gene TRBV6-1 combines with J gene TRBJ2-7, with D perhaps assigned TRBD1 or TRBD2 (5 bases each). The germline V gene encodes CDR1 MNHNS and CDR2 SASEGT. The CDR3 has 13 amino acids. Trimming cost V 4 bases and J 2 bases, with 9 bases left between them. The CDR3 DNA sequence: TGTGCCAGCAGTGGGGGACGGCCCTACGAGCAGTACTTC. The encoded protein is CASSGGRPYEQYF.

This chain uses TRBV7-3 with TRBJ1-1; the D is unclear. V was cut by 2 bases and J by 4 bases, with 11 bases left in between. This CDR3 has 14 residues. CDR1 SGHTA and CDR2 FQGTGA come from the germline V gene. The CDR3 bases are TGTGCCAGCAGCTTAGGTGGGCTTGCCACTGAAGCTTTCTTT. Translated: CASSLGGLATEAFF.